The entry below describes one TCR beta chain. This clone was seen only a few times. Its antigen is unknown. There are no base qualities to consult, and no much larger clone falls within one base. V gives up 4 bases and J gives up 1 base, and the segment between their germline ends measures 12 bases. The germline V gene gives CDR1 as LGHNA and CDR2 as YNFKEQ. Spanning cysteine to phenylalanine, the CDR3 consists of 15 amino acids. Kept here is only the CDR3 DNA, which spans 45 bases and is read in frame from base 1. This sample was included in a study of Ad26.COV2.S vaccination and SARS-CoV-2 variants (dated by TCRdb to the early 2020s). Regarding the complete study: Donors in the vaccine arm were drawn from COV1001, a phase I-IIa trial of Ad26.COV2.S in healthy adults that was multicentre, randomized, double-blind and placebo-controlled. Ad26.COV2.S was given intramuscularly at 5x10^10 or 1x10^11 viral particles, as a single shot or as two shots 56 days apart. TCRbeta repertoire sequencing served as the tool for gauging how specific and how broad the SARS-CoV-2-reactive T cell receptors were following Ad26.COV2.S vaccination. A total of 32 samples were included in the TCR-sequenced set, comprising around 19 Ad26.COV2.S vaccine recipients, 5 placebo recipients and 8 SARS-CoV-2 convalescent individuals. Trial participants were randomized into five groups of five: low-dose or high-dose Ad26.COV2.S given once or twice, or placebo on both occasions. Investigators remained blinded to trial group allocation during experiments and outcome assessment. Study-wide conclusions, independent of this receptor: Ad26.COV2.S recipients had higher spike-specific TCR breadth than placebo recipients (P = 0.0014). Substantial breadth of spike-specific CD8+ and CD4+ T cell responses was reported after vaccination. Comparing responses between vaccine doses or regimens was not something the study was powered to do. According to the authors, total T cell responses may have been underestimated by the TCR breadth and depth analyses. Vaccine and placebo recipients had comparable non-spike TCR breadth, which fits with the vaccine containing only spike.

This specimen's treatment or condition label, interpreted: some 19 received Ad26.COV2.S at low or high dose, single or two shots; about 5 received placebo; per-sample allocation not given. Repertoires of vaccine and placebo recipients were sequenced from samples collected on day 63 after the first injection. In Cohort 1b, 25 adults aged 18-55 years were enrolled at a single site in Boston, USA, between 29 July and 7 August 2020. Ad26.COV2.S consisted of a replication-incompetent adenovirus type 26 vector by which a prefusion-stabilized SARS-CoV-2 spike protein from the original Wuhan strain was expressed. The immunoSEQ Assay was used to sequence TCRbeta CDR3 regions. After extraction, genomic DNA underwent amplification by bias-controlled multiplex PCR, followed by high-throughput sequencing. As for how the authors treated the data: To quantify the absolute abundance of each unique TCRbeta CDR3 region, sequences were collapsed and filtered. Usable DNA was measured by amplifying reference genes present in all nucleated cells, and TCRbeta template counts were normalized to that usable DNA to estimate T cell fraction. Repertoire TCRs were annotated as SARS-CoV-2-specific by exact matching of V gene, CDR3 amino acid sequence and J gene to a known reactive TCR set. The reference SARS-CoV-2 TCR set was derived from MIRA and filtered for enrichment in COVID-19-positive ImmuneCODE repertoires, a step that removed public or cross-reactive TCRs. Using the MIRA antigens, annotated TCRs were further analysed by specific ORF or by position within an ORF. Depth was the summed frequency of annotated unique rearrangements, while breadth was defined as annotated unique rearrangements over total unique productive rearrangements. Group comparisons of TCR breadth used two-sided Wilcoxon rank-sum tests. TCRdb took over this immuneACCESS table, retaining in-frame rearrangements with V and J assigned. Such tables are incomplete; in checked studies, under half of the missing clones stem from an unresolved V gene, and the remainder is unexplained. That table furnishes V, J and clone size, whereas the DNA furnished D and trimming. The sample profile shows fewer than 600,000 clones; about nine tenths of them were found once. The ten largest account for 1.5% to 2% of the sample.

Here the chain combines TRBV4-2 and TRBJ2-3, with TRBD2 tentatively as D gene (5 bases match). The input for sequencing was peripheral blood, taken in a trial of Ad26.COV2.S vaccine versus placebo. The receptor was isolated from a person between 18 and 59 years old who received the Ad26.COV2.S COVID-19 vaccine or a placebo. In nucleotides, the sequence is TGTGCCAGCAGCCCCCGACTATTACGCACAGATACGCAGTATTTT. Its product reads: CASSPRLLRTDTQYF.